The rows below give T cell receptor beta chains drawn from one sample of a study of cytomegalovirus exposure and HLA in healthy donors. Produced via immunoSEQ multiplex PCR; TCRdb's table is partial and in-frame only. The sample contains over 75,000 clones, 60% to 85% of which appear only once. The sequenced material came from PBMCs. Receptors were obtained from a man in his sixties in good health and CMV-seropositive. The CDR3 runs from the conserved cysteine through the conserved F or W. A D gene is named only where the DNA matches it firmly. Only part of the rows carry a size: once, few, many, or a class if the clone is expanded.

clone_size j_call d_call cdr3_length v_call cdr3_nt cdr3_aa
. TRBJ2-7 . 16 TRBV15 TGTGCCACCAGCAGAGATAGGTGGGGGGGCCGATACGAGCAGTACTTC CATSRDRWGGRYEQYF
. TRBJ1-4 . 16 TRBV9 TGTGCCAGCAGCCCCCTTTGGGGGGGTGTTAATGAAAAACTGTTTTTT CASSPLWGGVNEKLFF
few TRBJ1-5 . 15 TRBV19 TGTGCCAGTAGTCCTAGCCATTCGCTAAATCAGCCCCAGCATTTT CASSPSHSLNQPQHF
. TRBJ2-2 . 16 TRBV21-1 TGTGCCAGCAGCAAAAGGATACAGGGATACACCGGGGAGCTGTTTTTT CASSKRIQGYTGELFF
. TRBJ1-4 . 15 TRBV5-1 TGCGCCAGCAGCTCGGGGGGATCAGCTAATGAAAAACTGTTTTTT CASSSGGSANEKLFF
. TRBJ1-2 . 17 TRBV5-8 TGTGCCAGCGCCACGGGTGCAGGTCTCCATCGGGGCTATGGCTACACCTTC CASATGAGLHRGYGYTF
. TRBJ2-5 TRBD2 16 TRBV5-4 TGTGCCAGCAGCTTGGCCCCTAGCGGGGGAGGAGAGACCCAGTACTTC CASSLAPSGGGETQYF
. TRBJ1-6 . 16 TRBV27 TGTGCCAGCAGTTTACTTACGCAGGGGTCCGCTTCACCCCTCCACTTT CASSLLTQGSASPLHF
. TRBJ2-2 TRBD2 17 TRBV30 TGTGCCACTCTAGGCGCTAGCGGGGGGATGAACACCGGGGAGCTGTTTTTT CATLGASGGMNTGELFF
. TRBJ2-5 TRBD1 14 TRBV5-5 TGTGCCAGCAGACCCGGACAGGGGCAAGAGACCCAGTACTTC CASRPGQGQETQYF